Below are 23 T cell receptor beta chains sequenced from a single sample in a study of T-cell reconstitution after alpha-beta-depleted transplantation in children. Unique molecular identifiers tagged the TCRbeta library. Using its own MiXCR run on the PCR reads, TCRdb lists one record per CDR3 protein. Among 700,000 to 850,000 distinct CDR3 sequences listed, roughly 15% were seen once. Source: PBMCs, mostly from graft donor cells, taken 360 days after TCRalphabeta/CD19-depleted stem cell transplant. These TCRs come from a male patient younger than 18 who had a stem cell transplant for acute lymphoblastic leukemia, so the T cells may come from the graft donor.

CDR3 region: CASSFVTSGSDIDTQYF. Here the CDR3 DNA reads TGCGCCAGCAGCTTCGTTACTAGCGGGAGTGATATAGATACGCAGTATTTT. The chain combines TRBV5-1 with TRBJ2-3; 11 bases are a match to TRBD2. The CDR3 covers 17 residues. CDR1 is SGHRS, CDR2 YFSETQ, per germline. V dropped 2 bases and J dropped 5; count of bases not matched to a gene: 10.

This clonotype was observed a few times. The V call is TRBV5-1, the J call TRBJ2-1, with TRBD1 matching 9 bases. The CDR3 covers 15 residues. V gave up 0 bases and J gave up 10 bases; unmatched junction bases: 8. In germline, CDR1 is SGHRS, CDR2 YFSETQ. The CDR3 DNA reads TGCGCCAGCAGCTTGGTAGGGACAGGGTATAAGGAGCAGTTCTTC. Its protein is CASSLVGTGYKEQFF.

This clonotype was counted between two and nine times. The rearrangement links TRBV5-1 to TRBJ1-1, with TRBD1 matching over 9 bases. The CDR3 contains 14 residues. J gave up 6 bases and V 3 bases, and 6 bases lay outside the gene matches. Germline lookup yields CDR1 SGHRS and CDR2 YFSETQ. In nucleotides, the CDR3 is TGCGCCAGCAGCTGGACAGGGGACTTGTCTGAAGCTTTCTTT. It specifies CASSWTGDLSEAFF.

This clonotype was detected a few times. The chain couples TRBV10-3 to TRBJ1-3, with D unclear. Trimming pared 2 bases from V and 3 bases from J, leaving 5 bases between. Germline V gives CDR1 ENHRY, CDR2 SYGVKD. This CDR3 spans 13 amino acids. CDR3 residues: CAISENGGNTIYF. The CDR3 DNA follows: TGTGCCATCAGTGAGAACGGTGGAAACACCATATATTTT.

There are many counts of this clonotype. The chain carries TRBV29-1 and TRBJ1-1, with D hard to call. CDR3 length: 11 amino acids. Trimming stripped 6 bases from V and 1 base from J, with 6 bases between. The germline CDR1 and CDR2 sequences are SQVTM and ANQGSEA. In DNA form, the CDR3 reads TGCAGCGTAGCAGAGAACACTGAAGCTTTCTTT. Translating gives CSVAENTEAFF.

In its sample, this clonotype was seen a few times. The chain is built from TRBV20-1 and TRBJ2-7, with TRBD2 identical over 12 bases. Germline V gene data show CDR1 as DFQATT and CDR2 as SNEGSKA (reference sequence). This CDR3 is 13 amino acids long. After removal of 8 bases from V and 4 bases from J, the junction contained 6 bases not matched to a gene. The CDR3, as DNA: TGCAGTCCTCTAGCGGGAGGGCCGTACGAGCAGTACTTC. This codes for CSPLAGGPYEQYF.

This clonotype showed up just a few times. J is TRBJ2-1 and V is TRBV5-1; 11 nucleotides match TRBD2. Trimming took 0 bases from V and 7 from J; bases not matched to a gene: 9. The germline CDR1 and CDR2 sequences are SGHRS and YFSETQ. The CDR3 spans 17 residues. CDR3 bases: TGCGCCAGCAGCTTGGGCATACTAGCGGGAGATGAAAATGAGCAGTTCTTC. As protein: CASSLGILAGDENEQFF.

This clonotype was counted many times. The CDR3 is CASSLRLAYNEQFF. CDR3 bases: TGTGCCAGCAGTTTAAGACTCGCTTACAATGAGCAGTTCTTC. V gene TRBV12-3 or TRBV12-4 combines with J gene TRBJ2-1; D unresolved. This CDR3 has 14 amino acids. The V end was cut by 2 bases, the J end by 4 bases, with 9 bases between.

The chain joins TRBV5-6 to TRBJ1-2; TRBD1 is a possible D gene (6 bases). The germline V gene has CDR1 SGHDT and CDR2 YYEEEE. Trimming shortened V by 0 bases and J by 5 bases, and 14 bases separated the two germline ends. The length of the CDR3 is 15 residues. The CDR3 reads CASSLDGGKVYGYTF. The CDR3 DNA sequence: TGTGCCAGCAGCTTGGACGGGGGCAAAGTTTATGGCTACACCTTC.

This clonotype has more than one count but fewer than ten. The CDR3 DNA sequence: TGTGCCATCAGTGAGTCGGCGATCCCCTACGAGCAGTACTTC. This translates into CAISESAIPYEQYF. This sequence joins TRBV10-3 and TRBJ2-7; D is unresolved. The CDR3 runs to 14 residues. In germline, CDR1 is ENHRY, CDR2 SYGVKD. The V and J ends lost 0 bases and 2 bases respectively, with 8 bases between them.

This rearrangement joins TRBV7-8 to TRBJ2-2; D is perhaps TRBD2 (7 bases). Germline values: CDR1 SGHVS, CDR2 FQNEAQ. CDR3 length equals 17 residues. Trimming shortened V by 5 bases and J by 7 bases, and 23 bases separated the two germline ends. The CDR3 DNA reads as TGTGCCAGCAGCCCTAACCCATCCGCGGGGGCCGGCGGGGAGCTGTTTTTT. Translation: CASSPNPSAGAGGELFF. Combining the CDR3 with reference TRBV7-8 and TRBJ2-2 gives the whole variable domain GAGVSQSPRYKVAKRGQDVALRCDPISGHVSLFWYQQALGQGPEFLTYFQNEAQLDKSGLPSDRFFAERPEGSVSTLKIQRTQQEDSAVYLCASSPNPSAGAGGELFFGEGSRLTVL.

This rearrangement joins TRBV7-9 to TRBJ2-7, with D unresolved. V shed 5 bases and J shed 5 bases, with 10 bases lying between them. CDR3 length: 12 residues. CDR1 and CDR2 (germline): SEHNR, FQNEAQ (reference sequence). The CDR3 DNA reads as TGTGCCAGCAGCCCCTTCGATCACGAGCAGTACTTC. Protein product: CASSPFDHEQYF.

The chain links TRBV7-9 to TRBJ2-1, with D tentatively TRBD2 (5 bases). V lost 3 bases to trimming and J lost 1 base, with 13 bases between them. The germline V gene encodes CDR1 SEHNR and CDR2 FQNEAQ (reference sequence). This CDR3 comprises 16 residues. CDR3 DNA: TGTGCCAGCAGCTTCATAAGTCGGGATTCCTACAATGAGCAGTTCTTC. As protein: CASSFISRDSYNEQFF.

The rearrangement links TRBV5-1 to TRBJ2-2; the match to TRBD1 covers 9 bases. This CDR3 has 17 amino acids. With V trimmed by 1 base and J by 1 base, 5 bases remained unmatched. Germline assignment: CDR1 SGHRS and CDR2 YFSETQ. The CDR3 DNA reads as TGCGCCAGCAGCTTGAACAGGGGGCAGTGGAACACCGGGGAGCTGTTTTTT. This encodes CASSLNRGQWNTGELFF.

This clonotype appeared a few times. This sequence joins TRBV12-3 or TRBV12-4 and TRBJ2-7; TRBD1 might be the D (7 bases). Trimming stripped 6 bases from V and 0 bases from J, with 12 bases between. The CDR3 contains 14 residues. In DNA, the CDR3 is TGTGCCAGCAGAGGGGGCGGGATCTCCTACGAGCAGTACTTC. This translates into CASRGGGISYEQYF.

This clonotype was counted many times. The CDR3 spells CASSLGDQPQHF. DNA of the CDR3: TGTGCCAGCAGCTTAGGGGATCAGCCCCAGCATTTT. This chain uses TRBV7-9 with TRBJ1-5; D gene ambiguous. The CDR3 consists of 12 residues. The V gene lost 1 base and the J gene lost 5 bases, with 3 bases spanning the gap. CDR1 and CDR2 from the germline V gene are SEHNR and FQNEAQ (reference sequence). The complete variable domain, with remaining parts taken from reference TRBV7-9 and TRBJ1-5, reads DTGVSQNPRHKITKRGQNVTFRCDPISEHNRLYWYRQTLGQGPEFLTYFQNEAQLEKSRLLSDRFSAERPKGSFSTLEIQRTEQGDSAMYLCASSLGDQPQHFGDGTRLSIL.

J is TRBJ2-1 and V is TRBV7-3, with 10 bases lining up with TRBD2. V was clipped by 5 bases and J by 4 bases; unmatched bases: 17. This CDR3 has 19 amino acids. Germline V gives CDR1 SGHTA, CDR2 FQGTGA. CDR3 residues: CASSKRDVAGGTIYNEQFF. The CDR3 DNA follows: TGTGCCAGCAGCAAAAGAGACGTAGCGGGGGGAACCATTTACAATGAGCAGTTCTTC.

This chain uses TRBV7-6 with TRBJ2-1, with 15 positions matching TRBD2. With 1 base clipped from V and 0 bases from J, the junction kept 1 base outside the gene matches. The length of the CDR3 is 18 residues. Germline CDR1 SGHVS, CDR2 FNYEAQ. This CDR3 reads CASSLGTSGRASYNEQFF. CDR3 bases: TGTGCCAGCAGCTTAGGGACTAGCGGGAGGGCCTCCTACAATGAGCAGTTCTTC.

This clonotype came up a few times. J is TRBJ2-4 and V is TRBV19, with D perhaps matching TRBD2 (6 bases). The CDR3 has 15 amino acids. V was trimmed by 2 bases and J by 0 bases, leaving 8 bases between them. CDR1 is LNHDA, CDR2 SQIVND, per germline (reference sequence). The CDR3 DNA reads TGTGCCAGTAGTATACAGGGACTAGCCAAAAACATTCAGTACTTC. Protein sequence: CASSIQGLAKNIQYF.

This clonotype was detected many times. The chain employs TRBV2 and TRBJ2-1; TRBD2 matches at 10 bases. Germline CDR1 is SNHLY and CDR2 is FYNNEI. The CDR3 loop spans 16 amino acids. With 6 bases clipped from V and 1 base from J, the junction kept 6 bases outside the gene matches. The CDR3 sequence is CASRQTSGWSYNEQFF. DNA of the CDR3: TGTGCCAGCAGGCAGACTAGCGGGTGGTCCTACAATGAGCAGTTCTTC.

The sample holds a few counts of this clonotype. The chain couples TRBV12-3 or TRBV12-4 to TRBJ2-1, with 13 positions matching TRBD2. The CDR3 runs 17 residues. With V trimmed by 0 bases and J by 7 bases, 6 bases remained unmatched. The CDR3 nucleotides read TGTGCCAGCAGTTTAGCGCGGACTAGCGGGAGAGGTAATGAGCAGTTCTTC. This sequence encodes CASSLARTSGRGNEQFF.

This clonotype was seen many times. The J gene is TRBJ1-2, the V gene TRBV5-1; 12 bases are a match to TRBD1. Germline values: CDR1 SGHRS, CDR2 YFSETQ. The CDR3 extends over 15 amino acids. After removal of 3 bases from V and 7 bases from J, the junction contained 7 bases not matched to a gene. DNA for the CDR3: TGCGCCAGCAGCTCAGGGACAGGGGGCGAAGGTGGCTACACCTTC. This sequence encodes CASSSGTGGEGGYTF.

As to this clonotype: Likely a read error: the CDR3 ends without its conserved phenylalanine or tryptophan. The chain recombines TRBV9 with TRBJ2-2; 8 bases are a match to TRBD2. The CDR3 runs 18 residues. V lost 1 base, J lost 5 bases, and 13 bases stayed unmatched. Germline values: CDR1 SGDLS, CDR2 YYNGEE. The CDR3: CASSVIPSGGQGTGELFI. The CDR3 nucleotides are TGTGCCAGCAGCGTAATCCCGAGCGGGGGTCAAGGGACCGGGGAGCTGTTTATT.